This T cell receptor (beta chain) derives from a study of CXCR3-negative and CXCR3-positive naive CD8 T cells. Study as a whole: Sequencing gave some 130 million TRB reads overall, about 1.5 +/- 0.3 million per library.

With regard to this clonotype: Its antigen remains unidentified.

The study, taken as a whole, reports: For CXCR3-positive naive cells, TRB CDR3s were more hydrophobic than those of CXCR3-negative naive cells. The study inferred TCR strength from TRB CDR3 properties and found comparable surface CD5 between naive subsets.

The germline V gene has CDR1 SGHTA and CDR2 FQGNSA. The CDR3 totals 14 residues. Libraries of TRB cDNA were made by 5' RACE and carried UMIs. From the 5' RACE reads, TCRdb lists one entry per CDR3 protein and no DNA. The ten most abundant clones cover roughly 0.38% of a sample with 85,000 to 120,000 distinct CDR3 sequences. The rearrangement links TRBV7-2 to TRBJ2-7; TCRdb returns TRBD1, unconfirmable since there is no DNA. This TCR was sampled from a human donor in good health. Some clones in this sample may be carry-over from other donors' samples. The sequencing sample was made of naive CXCR3+ CD8+ T cells from blood. Indicated subset: CD45RO-CCR7+CD27+CD95- naive CD8+ T cells expressing CXCR3 (TNR3+). CDR3 residues: CASSRADILYEQYF. Together with reference TRBV7-2 and TRBJ2-7, the CDR3 gives the full variable domain: GAGVSQSPSNKVTEKGKDVELRCDPISGHTALYWYRQSLGQGLEFLIYFQGNSAPDKSGLPSDRFSAERTGGSVSTLTIQRTQQEDSAVYLCASSRADILYEQYFGPGTRLTVT.